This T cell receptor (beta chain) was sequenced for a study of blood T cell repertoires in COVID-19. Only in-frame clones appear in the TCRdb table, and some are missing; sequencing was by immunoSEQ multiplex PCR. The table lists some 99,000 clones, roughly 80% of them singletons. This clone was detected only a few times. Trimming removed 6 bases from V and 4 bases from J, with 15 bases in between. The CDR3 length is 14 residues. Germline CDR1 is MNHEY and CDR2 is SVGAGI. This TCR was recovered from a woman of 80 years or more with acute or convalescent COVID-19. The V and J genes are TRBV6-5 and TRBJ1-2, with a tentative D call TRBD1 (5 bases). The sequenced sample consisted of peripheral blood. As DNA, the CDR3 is TGTGCCAGCAGGCCAGATGCGGGGGGCTATGGCTACACCTTC. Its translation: CASRPDAGGYGYTF.